This TCR beta chain emerged from a study of beta chain features in type 1 diabetes (dated by TCRdb to 2017 to 2018). Regarding the study in general: No differences in mean age, gender distribution, total cell number or subset yield were found between patients and healthy donors. Across all samples, some 110,000,000 sorted cells were examined, and cell number per subset correlated strongly with RNA yield. In the study, recently diagnosed type 1 diabetes patients and matched healthy donors were compared on the TCRB repertoires of their sorted circulating CD4+ T cell subsets. Regulatory and stem cell-like memory subsets were isolated from only 8 patients and roughly eight healthy donors, whereas naive and central memory subsets came from all 30 or so donors.

The CDR3, cysteine through phenylalanine, is 13 amino acids long. The CDR3 DNA has 39 bases and is translated from base 1. V was cut back by 6 bases and J by 7 bases, leaving a gap of 14 bases between them. Sequences SGHNT (CDR1) and YYREEE (CDR2) are obtained from the germline V gene (reference sequence). This clone was seen a few times. Its antigen is still unknown. Per-base qualities were not stored, and no clone one base away is much larger. Each donor gave one peripheral blood draw, averaging roughly 100 mL, which was collected into heparinised tubes. Using a panel that included CD45RO, CCR7, CD25, CD127, CD95 and CD27, naive, central memory, regulatory and stem cell-like memory CD4+ T cells were sorted on a BD FACSAria II. A purity above 98% was achieved for all sorted populations. PBMCs were separated immediately by Lymphoprep density gradient centrifugation and were stained directly, without being cultured. So that batch effects would be minimized, each experiment stained and sorted samples in pairs, pairing one healthy donor with one patient.

Paper-wide results and their limitations: Naive, central memory and regulatory TCRB repertoires appeared to be more similar among patients than among healthy donors. Fewer insertions and more nucleotide deletions at VDJ recombination sites were observed in patients with type 1 diabetes, implying thymic rearrangement abnormalities. Sequencing cDNA rather than genomic DNA could over-represent highly expressing activated cells, although activation and CD3 levels did not differ between groups. In all four CD4+ subsets, TCRB CDR3 length was moderately but significantly shorter in type 1 diabetes patients. Shorter templates might have been favored by PCR, but patient and control samples were amplified and corrected together, so both groups would have been affected equally by any skew. Because small numbers of individuals were included in the HLA sub-analyses, any influence of HLA type on TCRB rearrangement was left unresolved.

The entire amount of isolated RNA was reverse transcribed using the High Capacity cDNA Reverse Transcription Kit, so the sequenced TCRB transcripts were expressed ones. Deep immunoSEQ sequencing was applied to naive, central memory and regulatory T cell samples, giving an average of around 3.8 million total reads per sample. After sorted cells were lysed in RLT buffer, RNA was extracted with DNase-treated RNeasy Micro or Mini kits, with the choice depending on cell number. To prevent cross-contamination, each cell subset was processed individually, whereas patient and healthy donor samples were processed jointly. TCRB sequences were amplified from cDNA with the immunoSEQ multiplex PCR, producing 87-bp fragments spanning the CDR3 region. Amplicons were sequenced on the Illumina HiSeq platform. The source study handled its data this way. Synthetic template baselines were used to correct PCR bias computationally, reads within Hamming distance 2 were collapsed, and singletons that could not be merged were discarded. Reads were aligned against IMGT to assign V, D and J genes, CDR3 length and insertions or deletions at six rearrangement sites. Within each subset, clonotype counts were normalized to sorted cell number, after which true diversity and Gini coefficients were computed with the tcR R package. The overlap coefficient, calculated on TCRB nucleotide sequences, was used to quantify repertoire sharing. Out-of-frame TCRB sequences from naive cells were analyzed to stand in for the pre-selection repertoire. TCRdb's version of the immuneACCESS table is confined to in-frame rearrangements and falls short of the full clone set. An unresolved V gene accounts for under half of the shortfall where checked; the remainder is of unknown origin. V and J calls and clone size come straight from that table; D and trimming were deduced from the DNA. The sample table shows about 360,000 clones, and roughly 13% are seen once. The ten largest clones represent around 0.01% of the sample.

The rearrangement joined TRBV5-4 to TRBJ2-4, and the D gene may be TRBD2, 5 bases matching. This TCR derives from a woman aged 18-29 years with type 1 diabetes. The sample was naive CD4+ T cells from blood. In light of the paper, this sample's cell subset or site label describes: true naive CD4+ T cells. The CDR3 protein is CASTPEVGNIQYF. The bases are TGTGCCAGCACCCCGGAGGTGGGGAACATTCAGTACTTC. The CDR3 plus the reference TRBV5-4 and TRBJ2-4 genes for the other parts give the full variable domain: ETGVTQSPTHLIKTRGQQVTLRCSSQSGHNTVSWYQQALGQGPQFIFQYYREEENGRGNFPPRFSGLQFPNYSSELNVNALELDDSALYLCASTPEVGNIQYFGAGTRLSVL.